The present TCR beta chain was sequenced within a study of blood T cell repertoires in COVID-19. CDR3 size: 14 residues. Trimming took off 0 bases at V and 5 bases at J, with 8 bases between the two ends. The V gene's germline CDR1 is LGHNA and CDR2 YSLEER. The protocol was immunoSEQ multiplex PCR, while the TCRdb copy is restricted to in-frame clones and leaves out a portion. The sample lists roughly 300,000 clones, roughly nine tenths occurring once. Each participant's cohort was designated according to participant-reported clinical history. Two negative PCRs, clearance, or symptom resolution were required of recovered Cohort 3 donors.

The chain links TRBV4-3 to TRBJ1-3, with D uncertain. Sequenced material: PBMCs or T cells enriched from blood (not recorded which). This clonotype was obtained from a woman aged 25 to 39 who had recovered from COVID-19. The CDR3 loop reads CASSQEPGRNTIYF. CDR3 DNA: TGCGCCAGCAGCCAAGAGCCAGGAAGAAACACCATATATTTT.